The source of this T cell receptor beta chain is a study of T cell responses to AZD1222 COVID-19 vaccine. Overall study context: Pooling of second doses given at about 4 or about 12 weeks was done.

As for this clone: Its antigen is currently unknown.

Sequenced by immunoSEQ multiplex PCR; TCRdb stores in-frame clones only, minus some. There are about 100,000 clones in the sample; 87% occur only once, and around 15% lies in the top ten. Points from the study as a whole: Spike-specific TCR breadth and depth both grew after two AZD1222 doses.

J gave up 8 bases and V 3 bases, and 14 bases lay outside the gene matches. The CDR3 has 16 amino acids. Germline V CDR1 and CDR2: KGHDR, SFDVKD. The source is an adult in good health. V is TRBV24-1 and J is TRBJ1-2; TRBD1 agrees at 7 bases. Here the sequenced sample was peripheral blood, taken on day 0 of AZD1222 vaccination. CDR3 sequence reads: CATSDPSTGRAGGYTF. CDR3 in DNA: TGTGCCACCAGTGATCCCTCGACAGGGCGCGCAGGCGGCTACACCTTC.